This TCR beta chain is drawn from a study of Ad26.COV2.S vaccination and SARS-CoV-2 variants. Study details: The study gave Ad26.COV2.S intramuscularly, once or twice 56 days apart. Study-level points and caveats: It is possible that the TCR breadth and depth analyses underestimated the total T cell responses. For non-spike TCRs, breadth in vaccine recipients resembled that in placebo recipients.

The treatment is: roughly 19 received Ad26.COV2.S at low or high dose, single or two shots; a few received placebo; per-sample allocation not given. Sampling was done on day 63 after the first vaccine or placebo injection. Vaccination employed an Ad26 vector expressing the Wuhan-strain SARS-CoV-2 spike. Repertoires were generated with immunoSEQ multiplex PCR, while TCRdb's copy carries only in-frame clones and drops some. Among under 300,000 clones listed, approximately 90% were seen once. On this clone itself: Its specificity is not known.

The CDR3 length is 14 residues. Germline assignment: CDR1 MNHEY and CDR2 SMNVEV (reference sequence). V was cut by 3 bases and J by 3 bases, with 9 bases left in between. The J gene is TRBJ1-5, the V gene TRBV27; possible D gene TRBD1, 5 bases. The starting material was peripheral blood, obtained in a trial of Ad26.COV2.S vaccine versus placebo. This receptor was identified in a person aged 18-60 years who received the Ad26.COV2.S COVID-19 vaccine or a placebo. The CDR3 DNA reads as TGTGCCAGCAGTTTCGTAGGGGCCAATCAGCCCCAGCATTTT. Protein product: CASSFVGANQPQHF.